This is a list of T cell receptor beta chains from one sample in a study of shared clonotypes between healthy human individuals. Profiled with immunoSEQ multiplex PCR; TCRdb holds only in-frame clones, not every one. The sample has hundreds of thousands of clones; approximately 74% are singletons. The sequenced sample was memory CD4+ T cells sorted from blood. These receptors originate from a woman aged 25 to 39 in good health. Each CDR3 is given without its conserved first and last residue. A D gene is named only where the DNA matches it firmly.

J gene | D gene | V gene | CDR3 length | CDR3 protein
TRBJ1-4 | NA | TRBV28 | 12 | ASSLGGVQEKLF
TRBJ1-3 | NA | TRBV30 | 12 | AWSRGSSGNTIY
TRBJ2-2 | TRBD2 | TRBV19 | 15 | ASSIKSGRPNTGELF
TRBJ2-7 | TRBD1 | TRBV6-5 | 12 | ASSAKTGVGEQY
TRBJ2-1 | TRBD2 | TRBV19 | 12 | ASSYRAGGNEQF
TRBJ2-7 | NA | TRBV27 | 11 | ASKSSSSYEQY
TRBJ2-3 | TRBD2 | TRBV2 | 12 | ASRGTSGIDTQY
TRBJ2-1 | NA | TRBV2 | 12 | ASSEALRGRGQF
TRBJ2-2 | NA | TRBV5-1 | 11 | ASSPRGFGELF
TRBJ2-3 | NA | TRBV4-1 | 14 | ASSQAFAGRTDTQY
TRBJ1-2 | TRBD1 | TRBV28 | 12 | ASTTFGQGSGYT
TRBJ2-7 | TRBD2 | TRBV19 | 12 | ASRASGVTYEQY
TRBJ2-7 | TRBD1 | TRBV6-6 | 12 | ASSPRTGGDEQY
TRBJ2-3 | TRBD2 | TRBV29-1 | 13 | SAGGLAGGSDTQY
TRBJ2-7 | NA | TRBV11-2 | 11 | ASSSQGTYEQY
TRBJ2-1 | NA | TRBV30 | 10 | AWSNAGNEQF
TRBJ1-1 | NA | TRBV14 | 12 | ASSHKVENTEAF
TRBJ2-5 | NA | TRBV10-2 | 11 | ASSVSDEETQY
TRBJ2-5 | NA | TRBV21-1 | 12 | AIQLRGHQETQY
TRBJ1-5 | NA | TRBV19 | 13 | ASSMSTGGNQPQH
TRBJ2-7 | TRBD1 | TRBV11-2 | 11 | ASRKTGLKEQY
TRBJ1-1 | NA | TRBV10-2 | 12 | ATGGQRMNTEAF
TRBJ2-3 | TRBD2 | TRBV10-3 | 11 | AINDLLANTQY
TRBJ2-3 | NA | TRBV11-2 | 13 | ASSRTTQGTDTQY
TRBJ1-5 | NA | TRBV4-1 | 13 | ASSSTGLNNQPQH
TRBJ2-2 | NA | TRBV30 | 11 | AWRKIFTGELF
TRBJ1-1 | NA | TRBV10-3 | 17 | AISESLFRQPEKNTEAF
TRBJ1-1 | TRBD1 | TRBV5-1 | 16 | ASSYLGGTGRLNTEAF
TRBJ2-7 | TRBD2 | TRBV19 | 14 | ASSKRDSNQGSEQY
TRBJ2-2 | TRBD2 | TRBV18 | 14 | ASSPLFQREAGELF
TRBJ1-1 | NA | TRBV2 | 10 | ASSILNTEAF
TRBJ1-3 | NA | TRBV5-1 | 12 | ASSLVGSGNTIY
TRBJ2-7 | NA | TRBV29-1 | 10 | SVGQVTYEQY
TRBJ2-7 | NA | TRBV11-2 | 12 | ASSPGREAYEQY
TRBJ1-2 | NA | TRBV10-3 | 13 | AISEGPSTNYGYT
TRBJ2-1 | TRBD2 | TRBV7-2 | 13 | ASSSTSGAYNEQF
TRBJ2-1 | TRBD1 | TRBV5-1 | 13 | ASSLLTGGIDEQF
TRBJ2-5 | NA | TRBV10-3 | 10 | AISEVLETQY
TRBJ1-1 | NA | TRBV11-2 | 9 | ASSLGPEAF
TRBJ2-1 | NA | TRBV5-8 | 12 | ASSSGLPGDEQF
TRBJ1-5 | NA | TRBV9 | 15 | ASSPRGEFRDPQPQH
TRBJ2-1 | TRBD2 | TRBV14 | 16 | ASSQGGEAGIRYNEQF
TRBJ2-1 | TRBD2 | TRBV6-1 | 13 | ASSEGTSGSDEQF
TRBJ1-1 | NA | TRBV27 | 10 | ASGDRNTEAF
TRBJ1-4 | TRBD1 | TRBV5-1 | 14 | ASSPPGQGINEKLF
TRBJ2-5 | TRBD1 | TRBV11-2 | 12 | ASSLPTGVETQY
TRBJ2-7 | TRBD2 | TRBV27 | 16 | ASSKQGRGLAGTYEQY
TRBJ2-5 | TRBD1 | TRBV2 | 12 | ASTGTGVVETQY
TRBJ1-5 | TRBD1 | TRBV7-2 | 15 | ASSLSGGSGRNQPQH
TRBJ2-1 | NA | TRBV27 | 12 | ATGRGGLFNEQF